The 2 T cell receptor beta chains below come from one sample, sequenced in a study of Graves' ophthalmopathy and Graves' hyperthyroidism. As the template, RNA transcripts were used to amplify TCR beta CDR3 regions. The first-round RT-PCR employed HTBI primers together with the Qiagen OneStep RT-PCR kit. A multiplex PCR was then performed as the second round. Using its own MiXCR run on the multiplex PCR reads, TCRdb lists one record per CDR3 protein. The top ten hold 2% to 3% of the sample, which has a few hundred thousand distinct CDR3 sequences, about a sixth seen once. Sequencing was performed on peripheral blood. These receptor sequences come from an adult woman with stable Graves' hyperthyroidism.

This clonotype was counted at least ten times. The chain recombines TRBV20-1 with TRBJ2-7, with D hard to call. The CDR3 is 11 amino acids. The germline V and J ends were trimmed by 7 bases and 6 bases, with 13 bases remaining between them. The V gene's germline CDR1 is DFQATT and CDR2 SNEGSKA (reference sequence). The chain's CDR3 is CSVLWEGEQYF. In DNA, the CDR3 is TGCAGTGTGTTGTGGGAAGGCGAGCAGTACTTC.

V is TRBV6-2 or TRBV6-3 and J is TRBJ1-6; the D gene is possibly TRBD1 (5 bases). There are 14 residues in the CDR3. Deletions cut 1 base from V and 7 bases from J, with 8 bases between. In germline, CDR1 is MNHEY, CDR2 SVGEGT. Here the CDR3 reads CASSYYGDNSPLHF. In DNA form, the CDR3 reads TGTGCCAGCAGTTACTACGGGGACAATTCACCCCTCCACTTT.